Included here is one TCR beta chain sequence, with context. Its specificity is unknown. The method was immunoSEQ multiplex PCR; TCRdb's version includes in-frame clones alone and lacks a portion of them. Among around 16,000 clones listed, roughly 81% were seen once. This CDR3 contains 18 residues. With V trimmed by 0 bases and J by 6 bases, 10 bases remained unmatched. CDR1 LGHNA and CDR2 YSLEER come from the germline V gene. The data derive from a study of T cells in localized non-small cell lung cancer. Study-level results: Adjacent lung exhibited a median of 57 among the 100 most abundant tumor clones.

This receptor was taken from a male donor at least 60 years old with stage I lung adenocarcinoma. The rearrangement uses TRBV4-3 and TRBJ2-7; 14 bases align to TRBD2. The sequenced sample was peripheral blood, obtained before any cancer treatment. The CDR3 here is CASSQDWTSGGNLGEQYF. CDR3 nucleotides: TGCGCCAGCAGCCAAGATTGGACTAGCGGGGGGAATTTGGGCGAGCAGTACTTC.